This is a list of T cell receptor beta chains from one sample in a study of T cells in Graves' hyperthyroidism and ophthalmopathy. TCRdb re-analysed the multiplex PCR reads in MiXCR, keeping a single row per CDR3 protein. The table includes over 300,000 distinct CDR3 sequences, approximately 15% detected once. Sequencing was carried out using blood. The receptor source for this set is a woman in her thirties or forties with Graves' ophthalmopathy. The CDR3 runs from the conserved cysteine through the conserved F or W. A D gene is named only where the DNA matches it firmly. Some rows mark clone size as missing; the rest say once, few, many or name a class of expanded clone.

j_gene | abundance | d_gene | v_gene | CDR3nt | CDR3aa
TRBJ2-1 | many | - | TRBV27 | TGTGCCAGCAGTTTCGGGGGTGGTGAGCAGTTCTTC | CASSFGGGEQFF
TRBJ2-7 | - | TRBD1 | TRBV7-6 | TGTGCCAGCGGCATGGGACAGGGGACCTACGAGCAGTACTTC | CASGMGQGTYEQYF
TRBJ2-3 | many | TRBD1 | TRBV12-3/TRBV12-4 | TGTGCCAGCAGTTTGAGGACAGGGGGGACAGATACGCAGTATTTT | CASSLRTGGTDTQYF
TRBJ1-2 | many | - | TRBV20-1 | TGCAGTGCTCCTGGGGGCAGGGCCGGCTATGGCTACACCTTC | CSAPGGRAGYGYTF
TRBJ1-1 | many | TRBD1 | TRBV7-2 | TGTGCCAGCAGCTCCCCACCGGGACAGGGCGCGAACACTGAAGCTTTCTTT | CASSSPPGQGANTEAFF
TRBJ2-2 | - | TRBD1 | TRBV7-9 | TGTGCCAGCAGCTTCTGGACAGGGAACACCGGGGAGCTGTTTTTT | CASSFWTGNTGELFF
TRBJ1-6 | many | - | TRBV6-1 | TGTGCCAGCAGGATACAGGGTGTTTCTTCACCCCTCCACTTT | CASRIQGVSSPLHF
TRBJ2-6 | few | - | TRBV7-9 | TGTGCCAGCAGACCACGCCAGGGGGGCTCTGGGGCCAACGTCCTGACTTTC | CASRPRQGGSGANVLTF
TRBJ1-2 | many | - | TRBV7-2 | TGTGCCAGCAGCTTAGCGCGGGGGGCTAGCTATGGCTACACCTTC | CASSLARGASYGYTF
TRBJ2-3 | few | TRBD2 | TRBV20-1 | TGCAGTGCTGGCCCCCGGGGACTAGGATCCACAGATACGCAGTATTTT | CSAGPRGLGSTDTQYF
TRBJ1-1 | - | - | TRBV28 | TGTGCCAACAGTTTGGCCAGGACTGAAGCTTTCTTT | CANSLARTEAFF
TRBJ2-7 | many | - | TRBV28 | TGTGCCAGCAGTTTATCGGGGTCTAGGTCCTACGAGCAGTACTTC | CASSLSGSRSYEQYF
TRBJ1-1 | many | TRBD1 | TRBV2 | TGTGCCAGCAGTTCACCAGGGACAGGCACTGAAGCTTTCTTT | CASSSPGTGTEAFF
TRBJ2-5 | - | TRBD2 | TRBV9 | TGTGCCAGCAGCGGGGGGGACTACCCGGGATTAGAGACCCAGTACTTC | CASSGGDYPGLETQYF
TRBJ2-5 | - | TRBD1 | TRBV13 | TGTGCCAGCAGCTTATATAGACAGGGCCGAGAGACCCAGTACTTC | CASSLYRQGRETQYF
TRBJ1-1 | many | - | TRBV12-3/TRBV12-4 | TGTGCCAGCAGGTCCGCGGACCTGAACACTGAAGCTTTCTTT | CASRSADLNTEAFF
TRBJ2-7 | many | - | TRBV6-2/TRBV6-3 | TGTGCCAGCAGTTACTACCCCGAACTAGTTCCATACGAGCAGTACTTC | CASSYYPELVPYEQYF
TRBJ2-7 | - | - | TRBV4-1 | TGCGCCAGCAGCCAAGGGGGACCCCCCTCCTACGAGCAGTACTTC | CASSQGGPPSYEQYF
TRBJ2-3 | many | TRBD2 | TRBV11-2 | TGTGCCAGCAGCCTAAAGGCGGGAGTAATTTTGGTTACGCAGTATTTT | CASSLKAGVILVTQYF
TRBJ2-5 | many | - | TRBV2 | TGTGCCAGCTTACTCGGGCGGAGGAAAGAGACCCAGTACTTC | CASLLGRRKETQYF
TRBJ1-1 | few | - | TRBV6-1 | TGTGCCAGCAGTGAGATAGCTCTAAACACTGAAGCTTTCTTT | CASSEIALNTEAFF